Presented here are 3 T cell receptor beta chains from one specimen sequenced in a study of shared clonotypes between healthy human individuals. Sequenced by immunoSEQ multiplex PCR; TCRdb stores in-frame clones only, minus some. This sample has about 1 million clones, with around 75% found just once. The sequencing input was memory CD4+ T cells sorted from blood. The sample's subset: CD45RA-negative fraction. The origin of the receptors is a man younger than 35 in good health.

With regard to this clone: At the DNA level, this CDR3 is encoded by other sequences in the same sample as well. The chain recombines TRBV28 with TRBJ1-1; D is ambiguous. The length of the CDR3 is 14 residues. Germline values: CDR1 MDHEN, CDR2 SYDVKM. Trimming cost V 2 bases and J 0 bases, with 7 bases left between them. The CDR3 DNA reads TGTGCCAGCAGTTTAGGGATAATGAACACTGAAGCTTTCTTT. This gives the protein CASSLGIMNTEAFF.

In its sample, this clone was seen many times. The chain recombines TRBV7-2 with TRBJ2-3; D possibly matches TRBD1 or TRBD2 (5 bases each). CDR1 and CDR2 from the germline V gene are SGHTA and FQGNSA. This CDR3 has 14 residues. Trimming pared 6 bases from V and 4 bases from J, leaving 14 bases between. The DNA for the CDR3 is TGTGCCAGCAGTTCCGGGACGTCTGCAGATACGCAGTATTTT. Amino acids: CASSSGTSADTQYF.

This chain links TRBV19 with TRBJ2-7; 8 nucleotides agree with TRBD1. Germline CDR1 LNHDA, CDR2 SQIVND (reference sequence). V dropped 4 bases and J dropped 3; count of bases not matched to a gene: 2. The CDR3 is 13 residues long. In DNA, the CDR3 is TGTGCCAGTAGTAAACAGGGGGGCTACGAGCAGTACTTC. Translation: CASSKQGGYEQYF.